Included here is one T cell receptor (beta chain) sequence, with context. Its antigen is unidentified. This sample is drawn from a study of graft-versus-host responses after intestinal transplantation. TCRdb keeps only in-frame clones here, not all; method: immunoSEQ multiplex PCR. This sample has about 78,000 clones, with about 90% found just once. The germline CDR1 and CDR2 sequences are MNHEY and SMNVEV (reference sequence). This CDR3 has 15 residues. Trimming removed 5 bases at V and 5 bases at J, with 18 bases between. The sample in question was unstimulated CD8+ T cells sorted from spleen or lymph node cells, obtained before transplant. The receptor's source is a human donor who was the organ donor for an intestinal transplant. The J gene is TRBJ2-5, the V gene TRBV27, with a tentative D call TRBD1 (7 bases). CDR3 protein: CASSASGGLWETQYF. Written as DNA, the CDR3 is TGTGCCAGCAGTGCTTCAGGGGGGTTATGGGAGACCCAGTACTTC.